This entry features one TCR beta chain sequence. This clone occurred a few times. Its binding antigen is unknown. Per-nucleotide qualities are absent, and no much larger clonotype sits a single base away. The sample is drawn from a study of blood T cell repertoires in COVID-19 (dated by TCRdb to about 2020). As for the study more broadly: Collaborator samples came from the United States, Italy and Spain and covered acute and convalescent phases of COVID-19. The prospective study material was composed of cDNA or gDNA derived from T cells, B-cell-depleted T cells, or PBMCs. The dataset comprised deeply sampled blood TCRbeta repertoires from subjects exposed to, actively infected with, or recovered from COVID-19. The repertoires were released in a freely available public database intended as a resource for research on the immune response to SARS-CoV-2. Samples were obtained from the ongoing ImmuneRACE study (first 160 participants) and from about 1,300 subjects provided by 6 global collaborators. The sample metadata nearly always contained a de-identified subject ID, COVID-19 status, age in years and sex. Where HLA class I and class II types were available, the types were taken from metadata supplied by the sample provider, not from assay-based typing.

In the prospective study, participants were roughly 18 to 89 years old, resided in approximately 25 geographic areas of the United States, and were enrolled through a virtual design. In the prospective study, cohorts were assigned on the basis of participant-reported clinical history obtained from a screening survey and a study questionnaire. ImmuneRACE Cohort 3 recovered participants were defined by two consecutive negative NP/OP PCR tests, healthcare professional clearance, or symptom resolution. In the prospective study, whole blood, serum and a nasopharyngeal or oropharyngeal swab were collected from each participant by mobile phlebotomists. Additional blood draws and questionnaires over an approximately two-month period could optionally be provided by prospective study participants. Before DNA extraction, prospective study blood samples were shipped either frozen or at room temperature. Trimming at the junction amounts to 0 bases on V and 8 bases on J, and the germline ends lie 10 bases apart. The germline V gene sets CDR1 to LGHNA and CDR2 to YNFKEQ. The CDR3 spans 14 residues, from the cysteine through the phenylalanine. The DNA shown is the 42-base CDR3, in frame from base 1.

Study-level results and caveats: Clinical and demographic metadata were provided uncurated, with the amount varying by source and participant.

TCRbeta CDR3 regions were amplified from genomic DNA using the immunoSEQ Assay, a bias-controlled multiplex PCR. The authors processed their data as follows. Nucleated cell counts per sample were estimated from amplification of reference gene primers within the assay. Sequence reads were collapsed and filtered to measure the absolute abundance of every unique TCRbeta CDR3 rearrangement. For each sample, productive Simpson clonality was calculated as the square root of Simpson's diversity index over productive rearrangements. This immuneACCESS table, as held by TCRdb, lists in-frame sequences with V and J called but not all clones. Of the missing ones, under half trace to an unresolved V gene in checked studies; the others have no known cause. V, J and clone size reflect that table, while D and trimming were determined from the DNA. The sample records under 200,000 clones, less than 90% of which are singletons. Roughly 7% of the sample comes from the top ten.

The sequence was obtained from a woman aged 50 to 60 who had recovered from COVID-19. The rearranged segments are TRBV4-2 and TRBJ2-2, with TRBD1 tentatively as D gene (5 bases match). Sequenced material: PBMCs or T cells enriched from blood (not recorded which). DNA sequence: TGTGCCAGCAGCCAAGACAGGGCGATTGGGGAGCTGTTTTTT. Its protein is CASSQDRAIGELFF.